Each of the 16 T cell receptor beta chains below was sequenced from the same sample in a study of OX40 agonist ivuxolimab in advanced cancers. The method was immunoSEQ multiplex PCR; TCRdb's version includes in-frame clones alone and lacks a portion of them. The profile shows 40,000 to 55,000 clones, approximately 92% of them singletons. This material consisted of CD4+ or CD8+ T cells sorted from blood, taken in a trial of the OX40 agonist ivuxolimab. The receptors come from an adult with an advanced solid tumor such as melanoma, head and neck, liver or kidney cancer.

This rearrangement joins TRBV6-1 to TRBJ2-3; D might be TRBD1 (6 bases). The V and J ends lost 8 bases and 2 bases respectively, with 14 bases between them. Germline CDR1 reads MNHNS; CDR2 reads SASEGT. The CDR3 is 14 residues long. The DNA of the CDR3 is TGTGCCAGCTCGGGACACCTAACCACAGATACGCAGTATTTT. It codes for CASSGHLTTDTQYF.

For the CDR3, the DNA is TGTGCCAGCAGCTTTTTTAGCGGCTCCTCCTACAATGAGCAGTTCTTC. Amino acids: CASSFFSGSSYNEQFF. The J gene is TRBJ2-1, the V gene TRBV11-2; D may be TRBD2 (6 bases). CDR3 size: 16 residues. Trimming took off 3 bases at V and 0 bases at J, with 12 bases between the two ends. Germline-derived CDR1 and CDR2 are SGHAT and FQNNGV.

V and J are TRBV7-3 and TRBJ2-7; D call uncertain. Trimming removed 6 bases from V and 5 bases from J, with 14 bases in between. This CDR3 contains 13 residues. Germline V CDR1 and CDR2: SGHTA, FQGTGA. Here the CDR3 reads CASSLNFRDEQYF. DNA for the CDR3: TGTGCCAGCAGTCTTAACTTCCGGGACGAGCAGTACTTC.

The rearrangement joins TRBV2 to TRBJ1-5, with D unresolved. The length of the CDR3 is 14 residues. The V and J ends lost 2 bases and 4 bases respectively, with 9 bases between them. The germline CDR1 and CDR2 sequences are SNHLY and FYNNEI. CDR3: CASSEWASNQPQHF. CDR3 DNA sequence: TGTGCCAGCAGTGAATGGGCTTCTAATCAGCCCCAGCATTTT.

V usage is TRBV29-1 and J usage is TRBJ1-2; weak D call: TRBD1 (5 bases). The CDR3 is 13 residues long. V lost 1 base, J lost 4 bases, and 10 bases lay in between. Germline V CDR1 and CDR2: SQVTM, ANQGSEA. The CDR3 region is CSVEGGDTYGYTF. The DNA of the CDR3 is TGCAGCGTTGAAGGGGGGGATACCTATGGCTACACCTTC.

The chain recombines TRBV9 with TRBJ2-7; D not resolved. V lost 0 bases to trimming and J lost 5 bases, with 9 bases between them. The CDR3 spans 13 residues. The V gene's germline CDR1 is SGDLS and CDR2 YYNGEE. CDR3: CASSVADRNEQYF. CDR3 DNA: TGTGCCAGCAGCGTAGCGGATAGAAACGAGCAGTACTTC.

The chain has TRBV18 and TRBJ1-2, with 8 bases lining up with TRBD1. There are 20 residues in the CDR3. The germline V gene encodes CDR1 KGHSH and CDR2 LQKENI. J was trimmed by 6 bases and V by 3 bases; bases with no gene match: 24. The CDR3 DNA reads TGTGCCAGCTCACCCTTTCTCCAGGACAGGGTGATCCCCCTGGGTGATGGCTACACCTTC. It is translated as CASSPFLQDRVIPLGDGYTF.

The genes are TRBV9 and TRBJ2-5; tentative D call: TRBD1 (6 bases). This CDR3 has 13 amino acids. Trimming stripped 3 bases from V and 6 bases from J, with 12 bases between. Germline V gene data show CDR1 as SGDLS and CDR2 as YYNGEE. CDR3 in amino acids: CASSDPGHKTQYF. In DNA, the CDR3 is TGTGCCAGCAGCGACCCGGGACATAAGACCCAGTACTTC.

This rearrangement joins TRBV19 to TRBJ1-2, with TRBD1 identical over 7 bases. This CDR3 region has 14 residues. Germline V gene data show CDR1 as LNHDA and CDR2 as SQIVND (reference sequence). Germline trimming cut 9 bases from V and 2 bases from J; bases unmatched to any gene: 9. CDR3 bases: TGTGCCAGCCGCTTAGAGGGGGCCAACTATGGCTACACCTTC. Encoded protein: CASRLEGANYGYTF.

The chain couples TRBV6-5 to TRBJ2-3; the D is unclear. The V end lost 2 bases, the J end lost 2 bases, and 11 bases lay between the germline ends. The CDR3 sequence is 15 residues long. Per germline, CDR1 MNHEY and CDR2 SVGAGI. As DNA, the CDR3 is TGTGCCAGCAGTTACCTCTGGGCGAACACAGATACGCAGTATTTT. Translation: CASSYLWANTDTQYF.

The V and J genes are TRBV7-9 and TRBJ2-1, with 16 bases matching TRBD2. V lost 3 bases to trimming and J lost 0 bases; unmatched junction nucleotides: 5. Per the germline V gene, CDR1 is SEHNR and CDR2 is FQNEAQ (reference sequence). The CDR3 covers 19 residues. The CDR3 nucleotides read TGTGCCAGCAGCTTGGGACTAGCGGGAGGGGCTAGCTCCTACAATGAGCAGTTCTTC. Amino acids: CASSLGLAGGASSYNEQFF.

This sequence joins TRBV28 and TRBJ2-1; 13 bases line up with TRBD2. Germline V lookup: CDR1 MDHEN, CDR2 SYDVKM. V lost 6 bases, J lost 8 bases, and 7 bases stayed unmatched. The CDR3 has 15 residues. For the CDR3, the DNA is TGTGCCAGCAGGCAACTAGCGGGAGGGGGCGATGAGCAGTTCTTC. It specifies CASRQLAGGGDEQFF. Full variable domain (rest looked up from reference TRBV28 and TRBJ2-1): DVKVTQSSRYLVKRTGEKVFLECVQDMDHENMFWYRQDPGLGLRLIYFSYDVKMKEKGDIPEGYSVSREKKERFSLILESASTNQTSMYLCASRQLAGGGDEQFFGPGTRLTVL.

This sequence joins TRBV6-5 and TRBJ2-1; the match to TRBD1 covers 9 bases. The V gene's germline CDR1 is MNHEY and CDR2 SVGAGI. V lost 5 bases, J lost 5 bases, and 4 bases stayed unmatched. CDR3 length: 14 residues. CDR3 sequence reads: CASSPWDRDNEQFF. CDR3 nucleotide sequence: TGTGCCAGCAGTCCTTGGGACAGGGACAATGAGCAGTTCTTC.

The chain uses TRBV5-1 and TRBJ1-4, with 10 nucleotides matching TRBD1. In germline, CDR1 is SGHRS, CDR2 YFSETQ. V shed 4 bases and J 7 bases; nucleotides not matched to a gene: 4. The CDR3 consists of 14 residues. In DNA form, the CDR3 reads TGCGCCAGCAGCCTCGGACAGGGGGTTGAAAAACTGTTTTTT. This translates into CASSLGQGVEKLFF.

The CDR3 spells CASSLGIHPAGGLAGELFF. The CDR3 DNA reads TGTGCCAGCAGCTTGGGGATCCATCCCGCGGGGGGGTTGGCCGGGGAGCTGTTTTTT. The V call is TRBV5-4, the J call TRBJ2-2; 9 bases are shared with TRBD2. The CDR3 length is 19 residues. Losses at the gene ends were 0 bases for V and 6 bases for J; bases not matched to a gene: 15. Germline V gene sequence: CDR1 SGHNT, CDR2 YYREEE (reference sequence).

The chain uses TRBV4-3 and TRBJ2-7; unclear D gene. CDR3 length: 17 amino acids. Trimming removed 0 bases from V and 0 bases from J, with 15 bases in between. Germline CDR1 LGHNA, CDR2 YSLEER. DNA of the CDR3: TGCGCCAGCAGCCAAGATTGGCCGGGTCCGGCCTCCTACGAGCAGTACTTC. Amino acids: CASSQDWPGPASYEQYF.